Listed below are T cell receptor beta chains from one sample, sequenced in a study of blood T cell repertoires in COVID-19. Clones were read by immunoSEQ multiplex PCR, and TCRdb kept only the in-frame ones, dropping some. The sample consists of roughly 100,000 clones, approximately 88% of them appearing once. Sequences were obtained from peripheral blood. These receptors were collected from a human donor in a cohort sampled during active COVID-19. The CDR3 runs from the conserved cysteine through the conserved F or W. D genes are given only for firm matches. Clone sizes are given selectively: once, few, many, or a class where the clone is expanded.

D: TRBD1; V: TRBV25-1; J: TRBJ1-1; size: -; CDR3: CASQGTGRHMNTEAFF; DNA: TGTGCCAGCCAAGGGACAGGGCGCCACATGAACACTGAAGCTTTCTTT
D: -; V: TRBV11-2; J: TRBJ2-7; size: -; CDR3: CASSLAGGPYEQYF; DNA: TGTGCCAGCAGCTTAGCGGGGGGCCCCTACGAGCAGTACTTC
D: -; V: TRBV10-3; J: TRBJ2-7; size: -; CDR3: CAISEGEGGSYEQYF; DNA: TGTGCCATCAGTGAGGGAGAGGGCGGATCCTACGAGCAGTACTTC
D: TRBD1; V: TRBV6-5; J: TRBJ1-3; size: -; CDR3: CASRPQGAAGNTIYF; DNA: TGTGCCAGCAGACCACAGGGGGCGGCTGGAAACACCATATATTTT
D: TRBD2; V: TRBV6-5; J: TRBJ2-1; size: -; CDR3: CASNPGLAEVDEQFF; DNA: TGTGCCAGCAATCCGGGACTAGCGGAAGTCGATGAGCAGTTCTTC
D: TRBD1; V: TRBV11-2; J: TRBJ2-7; size: -; CDR3: CASSSGQGRYEQYF; DNA: TGTGCCAGCAGCTCGGGACAGGGAAGGTACGAGCAGTACTTC
D: -; V: TRBV10-3; J: TRBJ2-7; size: -; CDR3: CAIGSGQGLSYEQYF; DNA: TGTGCCATCGGTAGTGGGCAGGGTCTCTCCTACGAGCAGTACTTC
D: TRBD2; V: TRBV5-1; J: TRBJ2-7; size: -; CDR3: CASSWPLREGRVEQYF; DNA: TGCGCCAGCAGCTGGCCTTTGCGGGAGGGTCGGGTCGAGCAGTACTTC
D: TRBD1; V: TRBV23-1; J: TRBJ2-7; size: -; CDR3: CASSPTGGIYEQYF; DNA: TGCGCCAGCAGTCCGACAGGGGGTATCTACGAGCAGTACTTC
D: -; V: TRBV5-1; J: TRBJ2-5; size: -; CDR3: CASSFSSGTQETQYF; DNA: TGCGCCAGCAGCTTTAGCAGTGGAACTCAAGAGACCCAGTACTTC
D: TRBD2; V: TRBV18; J: TRBJ2-1; size: -; CDR3: CASSPPLVSGNHNEQFF; DNA: TGTGCCAGCTCACCCCCTTTAGTTAGCGGGAATCACAATGAGCAGTTCTTC
D: -; V: TRBV11-1; J: TRBJ2-5; size: -; CDR3: CASSRTAGETQYF; DNA: TGTGCCAGCAGCCGTACGGCAGGAGAGACCCAGTACTTC
D: TRBD1; V: TRBV7-2; J: TRBJ2-7; size: -; CDR3: CASSSPGTGYEQYF; DNA: TGTGCCAGCAGCTCACCCGGGACAGGGTACGAGCAGTACTTC
D: -; V: TRBV6-6; J: TRBJ1-3; size: -; CDR3: CASERGTGNTIYF; DNA: TGTGCTTCGGAGCGGGGGACTGGAAACACCATATATTTT
D: -; V: TRBV7-8; J: TRBJ2-7; size: -; CDR3: CASSLVASYEQYF; DNA: TGTGCCAGCAGCTTAGTGGCCAGCTACGAGCAGTACTTC
D: TRBD2; V: TRBV4-3; J: TRBJ2-1; size: -; CDR3: CASSQYSPRATGGYNEQFF; DNA: TGCGCCAGCAGCCAATATTCGCCCCGGGCCACGGGAGGCTACAATGAGCAGTTCTTC
D: -; V: TRBV19; J: TRBJ2-1; size: -; CDR3: CASSSEGRGLYNEQFF; DNA: TGTGCCAGTAGTAGTGAAGGGCGGGGTCTTTACAATGAGCAGTTCTTC
D: -; V: TRBV5-1; J: TRBJ2-5; size: -; CDR3: CASSLGRYQETQYF; DNA: TGCGCCAGCAGCTTGGGTCGGTACCAAGAGACCCAGTACTTC
D: TRBD1; V: TRBV28; J: TRBJ1-5; size: -; CDR3: CASSLTGQGGQPQHF; DNA: TGTGCCAGCAGTTTAACGGGACAGGGAGGCCAGCCCCAGCATTTT
D: -; V: TRBV27; J: TRBJ1-2; size: -; CDR3: CASSLHPRGYGYTF; DNA: TGTGCCAGCAGTTTACACCCACGGGGCTATGGCTACACCTTC
D: -; V: TRBV2; J: TRBJ2-7; size: -; CDR3: CASSLTAVSYEQYF; DNA: TGTGCCAGCAGCTTGACAGCCGTCTCCTACGAGCAGTACTTC
D: -; V: TRBV12-2; J: TRBJ2-6; size: once; CDR3: CASRRRLRPHSGANVLTF; DNA: TGTGCAAGTCGCCGGAGACTCCGGCCCCACTCTGGGGCCAACGTCCTGACTTTC
D: -; V: TRBV27; J: TRBJ1-2; size: once; CDR3: CASRSPTGGGYTF; DNA: TGTGCCAGCAGATCACCCACCGGGGGTGGCTACACCTTC
D: TRBD1; V: TRBV5-4; J: TRBJ1-2; size: -; CDR3: CASSLVDREGYTF; DNA: TGTGCCAGCAGCTTGGTGGACAGGGAAGGCTACACCTTC
D: TRBD2; V: TRBV11-2; J: TRBJ2-1; size: -; CDR3: CASSFWRESYNEQFF; DNA: TGTGCCAGCAGCTTTTGGCGGGAGAGCTACAATGAGCAGTTCTTC
D: -; V: TRBV2; J: TRBJ1-5; size: -; CDR3: CASRKQGPEVYSNQPQHF; DNA: TGTGCCAGCAGGAAACAGGGCCCCGAAGTATATAGCAATCAGCCCCAGCATTTT
D: TRBD2; V: TRBV6-1; J: TRBJ2-5; size: -; CDR3: CASSEELAGQETQYF; DNA: TGTGCCAGCAGTGAAGAACTAGCGGGCCAAGAGACCCAGTACTTC
D: -; V: TRBV2; J: TRBJ1-5; size: -; CDR3: CASTGGVYSNQPQHF; DNA: TGTGCCAGCACGGGGGGGGTCTATAGCAATCAGCCCCAGCATTTT
D: TRBD1; V: TRBV28; J: TRBJ1-2; size: -; CDR3: CASSLSSGGDYGYTF; DNA: TGTGCCAGCAGTTTATCTTCAGGGGGCGACTATGGCTACACCTTC
D: TRBD2; V: TRBV27; J: TRBJ2-7; size: -; CDR3: CASSRGTSGAGEQYF; DNA: TGTGCCAGCAGTCGCGGGACTAGCGGGGCGGGGGAGCAGTACTTC
D: TRBD2; V: TRBV15; J: TRBJ2-7; size: -; CDR3: CATSSALLAGGDEQYF; DNA: TGTGCCACCAGCAGCGCCTTACTAGCGGGAGGCGACGAGCAGTACTTC
D: -; V: TRBV27; J: TRBJ2-6; size: -; CDR3: CASSLSVGQGGLSSGANVLTF; DNA: TGTGCCAGCAGTTTAAGCGTTGGGCAGGGAGGTCTAAGCTCTGGGGCCAACGTCCTGACTTTC
D: TRBD1; V: TRBV27; J: TRBJ2-5; size: -; CDR3: CASSQDRDREETQYF; DNA: TGTGCCAGCAGTCAGGACCGGGACAGGGAGGAGACCCAGTACTTC
D: -; V: TRBV28; J: TRBJ2-2; size: -; CDR3: CASSLEGTGELFF; DNA: TGTGCCAGCAGTTTAGAGGGCACCGGGGAGCTGTTTTTT
D: TRBD1; V: TRBV6-2/TRBV6-3; J: TRBJ1-1; size: -; CDR3: CASSYSRTGHTEAFF; DNA: TGTGCCAGCAGTTACTCGCGGACAGGGCATACTGAAGCTTTCTTT
D: TRBD1; V: TRBV6-2/TRBV6-3; J: TRBJ1-1; size: few; CDR3: CASSLAGQGNTEAFF; DNA: TGTGCCAGCAGTTTAGCGGGACAGGGGAACACTGAAGCTTTCTTT
D: -; V: TRBV19; J: TRBJ1-6; size: -; CDR3: CASNEQGRNSPLHF; DNA: TGTGCCAGTAACGAACAGGGAAGGAATTCACCCCTCCACTTT
D: -; V: TRBV19; J: TRBJ1-1; size: -; CDR3: CASRRGGGTEAFF; DNA: TGTGCCAGTAGGAGGGGAGGGGGCACTGAAGCTTTCTTT
D: TRBD1; V: TRBV14; J: TRBJ2-2; size: -; CDR3: CASSAGGANTGELFF; DNA: TGTGCCAGCAGTGCAGGGGGCGCGAACACCGGGGAGCTGTTTTTT
D: -; V: TRBV6-5; J: TRBJ1-1; size: -; CDR3: CASSQGMNTEAFF; DNA: TGTGCCAGTTCACAGGGCATGAACACTGAAGCTTTCTTT
D: -; V: TRBV19; J: TRBJ2-7; size: -; CDR3: CATSQQGPSYEQYF; DNA: TGTGCCACTTCCCAACAGGGACCCTCCTACGAGCAGTACTTC
D: -; V: TRBV21-1; J: TRBJ2-5; size: once; CDR3: CASSKGNTGARVEETQYF; DNA: TGTGCCAGCAGCAAAGGGAATACGGGAGCCCGGGTGGAGGAGACCCAGTACTTC
D: TRBD2; V: TRBV24-1; J: TRBJ2-1; size: -; CDR3: CATSHSSGGHEQFF; DNA: TGTGCCACCAGTCACTCTAGCGGGGGCCATGAGCAGTTCTTC
D: TRBD1; V: TRBV28; J: TRBJ1-6; size: -; CDR3: CASTFSGGRGPLHF; DNA: TGTGCCAGCACTTTCTCAGGGGGGCGGGGACCCCTCCACTTT
D: -; V: TRBV5-6; J: TRBJ2-1; size: -; CDR3: CASSLLEGARDYSLGQFF; DNA: TGTGCCAGCAGCTTGTTGGAGGGGGCTCGAGATTATAGTCTGGGGCAGTTCTTC
D: TRBD1; V: TRBV6-5; J: TRBJ1-1; size: -; CDR3: CASSQGVGTEAFF; DNA: TGTGCCAGCAGCCAGGGGGTAGGGACTGAAGCTTTCTTT
D: TRBD2; V: TRBV29-1; J: TRBJ2-1; size: -; CDR3: CSVKLAEHNEQFF; DNA: TGCAGCGTTAAACTAGCGGAGCACAATGAGCAGTTCTTC
D: -; V: TRBV11-2; J: TRBJ2-7; size: -; CDR3: CASSLDLGDEQYF; DNA: TGTGCCAGCAGCTTAGATTTGGGAGACGAGCAGTACTTC
D: -; V: TRBV7-2; J: TRBJ2-5; size: once; CDR3: CASSFRGARGASQETQYF; DNA: TGTGCCAGCAGCTTTAGGGGGGCACGGGGGGCTAGCCAAGAGACCCAGTACTTC
D: -; V: TRBV9; J: TRBJ1-3; size: -; CDR3: CASSVAGVAGNTIYF; DNA: TGTGCCAGCAGCGTCGCAGGGGTGGCAGGAAACACCATATATTTT
D: TRBD1; V: TRBV3-1/TRBV3-2; J: TRBJ1-1; size: -; CDR3: CASRHRGLNTEAFF; DNA: TGTGCCAGCCGACACAGGGGGCTGAACACTGAAGCTTTCTTT
D: -; V: TRBV10-3; J: TRBJ2-1; size: -; CDR3: CAIKTVENEQFF; DNA: TGTGCCATCAAGACAGTGGAGAATGAGCAGTTCTTC
D: TRBD1; V: TRBV7-9; J: TRBJ2-7; size: -; CDR3: CASSSGTGAYEQYF; DNA: TGTGCCAGCAGCTCCGGGACAGGGGCCTACGAGCAGTACTTC
D: TRBD1; V: TRBV7-9; J: TRBJ2-2; size: once; CDR3: CASSPPRGLNTGELFF; DNA: TGTGCCAGCAGCCCCCCCAGGGGGTTGAACACCGGGGAGCTGTTTTTT